This T cell receptor (beta chain) was sequenced in a study of T cell repertoires in cytomegalovirus infection (dated by TCRdb to 2018 to 2020). Context from the whole study: Recently identified HLA-C-restricted CMV epitopes, whose presentation resists viral immunomodulation, were targeted by peptide stimulations together with well-studied HLA-B-restricted epitopes. Donor HLA type was relevant to the analysis, as public TCR beta signatures indicated carriage of CMV infection together with the matching HLA type. What the work shows at the level of the full study, not this receptor alone: In both this cohort and an independent roughly 400-donor cohort, the cumulative frequency of public TCR beta family members distinguished carriers of CMV infection plus the relevant HLA type. The ex vivo response was dominated by HLA-C-restricted CMV-specific TCR beta clonotypes, which also provided the single most frequent clonotype in two of eight donors.

From the cysteine through the phenylalanine, the CDR3 covers 15 amino acids. Here the CDR3 DNA is all that survives: 45 bases in frame from base 1. In the germline V gene, CDR1 corresponds to MNHNS and CDR2 to SASEGT. V loses 5 bases, J loses 4 bases, and the germline ends lie 14 bases apart. Sequencer: Illumina HiSeq 1500. TCRdb trimmed public reads at Q25 via fastp, called clones via MiXCR and kept in-frame beta chains. Under each unique CDR3 protein, matching rows form one entry showing the most common genes and DNA. Present in this sample are 650,000 to 850,000 distinct CDR3 sequences, just under 30% of which were seen just once. The ten largest account for roughly 13% of the sample. The treatment or condition label corresponds to: in vitro stimulation with specific CMV peptide epitopes to enrich CMV-specific T cells. Note on this clonotype: Which antigen it targets is not known. Base qualities are missing; no much larger clone stands one base away.

The origin of this receptor is a human donor in good health (CMV status not recorded). Some clones in this sample may be carry-over from other donors' samples. Recombination linked TRBV6-1 to TRBJ2-2, with TRBD2 as a weak D call on 5 bases. The specimen was cultured CD8+ T cells from PBMCs, collected from culture after CMV antigen stimulation. The DNA sequence reads TGTGCCAGCAGTACCGGGATATACTCCACCGGGGAGCTGTTTTTT. The translation is CASSTGIYSTGELFF.